Presented here are 24 T cell receptor beta chains from one specimen sequenced in a study of PD-L1 blockade in urothelial cancer. Time point meaning: pretreatment peripheral blood. Libraries were prepared by immunoSEQ multiplex PCR; TCRdb keeps only in-frame clonotypes and omits some of them. The top ten clones hold 1.6% of a sample with 55,000 to 75,000 clones, 70% to 90% of them seen once. The sample consisted of PBMCs, taken around atezolizumab (anti-PD-L1) treatment. Every receptor here comes from a man in his 70s with urothelial cancer.

The chain uses TRBV5-6 and TRBJ2-7, with TRBD1 matching over 7 bases. CDR3 length equals 16 residues. Per germline, CDR1 SGHDT and CDR2 YYEEEE. Trimming cost V 6 bases and J 4 bases; bases outside gene matches: 16. The CDR3 nucleotides are TGTGCCAGCAACTCCCTGACAGGGAATGTTTGGTACGAGCAGTACTTC. This codes for CASNSLTGNVWYEQYF.

This clone appeared once. The chain carries TRBV2 and TRBJ2-3; a possible D gene is TRBD1 (6 bases). The CDR3 is made up of 14 amino acids. CDR1 is SNHLY and CDR2 is FYNNEI in the germline V gene. V gave up 8 bases and J gave up 2 bases, with 14 bases separating them. CDR3: CASEIGQLTDTQYF. The CDR3 DNA is TGTGCCAGCGAGATCGGACAGCTCACAGATACGCAGTATTTT.

There are a few counts of this clone. The rearrangement uses TRBV11-2 and TRBJ1-2; 7 bases fit TRBD1. The CDR3 sequence is 15 residues long. Germline values: CDR1 SGHAT, CDR2 FQNNGV. After removal of 0 bases from V and 8 bases from J, the junction contained 9 bases not matched to a gene. In nucleotides, the CDR3 is TGTGCCAGCAGCTTAGACCGGACAGGAGAAGACGGCTACACCTTC. This sequence encodes CASSLDRTGEDGYTF.

This clone was detected only a few times. This CDR3 is CASSLGQNQPQHF. The DNA of the CDR3 is TGCGCCAGCAGCCTCGGACAAAATCAGCCCCAGCATTTT. The chain is built from TRBV5-1 and TRBJ1-5; D possibly corresponds to TRBD1 (5 bases). The V gene lost 4 bases and the J gene lost 4 bases, with 9 bases spanning the gap. Germline CDR1 is SGHRS and CDR2 is YFSETQ. CDR3 length: 13 amino acids.

The genes are TRBV15 and TRBJ2-3, with 12 bases that match TRBD1. V dropped 0 bases and J dropped 7; count of bases not matched to a gene: 5. The CDR3 loop spans 16 amino acids. CDR1 and CDR2 from the germline V gene are LNHNV and YYDKDF (reference sequence). Here the CDR3 reads CATSRDKGQGANTQYF. The CDR3 coding sequence is TGTGCCACCAGCAGAGATAAGGGACAGGGGGCCAATACGCAGTATTTT.

This clone was found once. The rearrangement links TRBV5-1 to TRBJ2-5, with 7 bases that match TRBD1. The junction had 16 bases not matched to a gene; V was cut back by 6 bases and J by 5 bases. The germline V gene has CDR1 SGHRS and CDR2 YFSETQ. This CDR3 is built from 16 residues. The CDR3 loop is CASTLNRQGGKETQYF. CDR3 nucleotides: TGCGCCAGCACGCTAAACCGACAGGGTGGTAAGGAGACCCAGTACTTC.

This chain links TRBV12-5 with TRBJ1-5; 7 bases match TRBD1. Germline CDR1 and CDR2: LGHNT and FRNRAP. Unmatched junction bases numbered 11, after V lost 2 bases and J lost 4 bases. The CDR3 loop spans 17 amino acids. The CDR3 DNA reads as TGTGCTAGTGGTTTGTCGCGTTACAGGGGTTGGAATCAGCCCCAGCATTTT. It translates to CASGLSRYRGWNQPQHF.

The chain uses TRBV5-8 and TRBJ1-1; D remains ambiguous. Germline CDR1 is SGHTS and CDR2 is YDEGEE. CDR3 length equals 14 residues. Trimming cost V 4 bases and J 1 base, with 11 bases left between them. The CDR3 sequence: CASSPEAANTEAFF. The CDR3 DNA reads as TGTGCCAGCAGCCCCGAAGCGGCGAACACTGAAGCTTTCTTT.

This clone has ten or more counts. The rearrangement joins TRBV28 to TRBJ1-1; the D is unclear. This CDR3 is 12 amino acids long. The V end was cut by 11 bases, the J end by 6 bases, with 16 bases between. The germline gives CDR1 MDHEN, CDR2 SYDVKM. The CDR3 here is CAATAEWAEAFF. CDR3 coding DNA: TGTGCCGCTACAGCTGAATGGGCTGAAGCTTTCTTT.

This clone was detected a few times. The V call is TRBV5-6, the J call TRBJ1-1; 9 bases match TRBD1. CDR1 is SGHDT, CDR2 YYEEEE, per germline. The CDR3 contains 12 residues. The V segment lost 4 bases and the J segment 10 bases; nucleotides outside the gene matches: 5. The CDR3 DNA sequence: TGTGCCAGCAGCAACAGGGGGCTGGGAGCTTTCTTT. Encoded protein: CASSNRGLGAFF.

V is TRBV5-1 and J is TRBJ2-1, with 7 bases identical to TRBD2. CDR1 and CDR2 (germline): SGHRS, YFSETQ. This CDR3 spans 15 amino acids. The V gene end was trimmed by 0 bases and the J gene end by 7 bases; junction bases not matched to a gene: 7. DNA of the CDR3: TGCGCCAGCAGCTTGGGCTCGGGAGGAGTTAATGAGCAGTTCTTC. As protein: CASSLGSGGVNEQFF.

The chain couples TRBV7-2 to TRBJ2-7; D may be TRBD1 (6 bases). The V end lost 4 bases, the J end lost 2 bases, and 12 bases lay between the germline ends. This CDR3 comprises 14 residues. Germline CDR1 and CDR2: SGHTA and FQGNSA. This chain's CDR3 is CASSSTGFTYEQYF. The CDR3 DNA sequence: TGTGCCAGCAGCTCTACAGGGTTTACCTACGAGCAGTACTTC.

In its sample, this clone was seen once. This sequence joins TRBV14 and TRBJ1-2; weak D call: TRBD1 (6 bases). V was pared by 1 base and J by 8 bases, with 14 bases between. Germline V lookup: CDR1 SGHDN, CDR2 FVKESK. The length of the CDR3 is 14 residues. CDR3 sequence (DNA): TGTGCCAGCAGCCAAGCACAGGGTATTGGCGGCTACACCTTC. It specifies CASSQAQGIGGYTF.

This clone turned up a few times. The chain is built from TRBV5-1 and TRBJ1-1; 8 nucleotides line up with TRBD1. There are 14 residues in the CDR3. After removal of 2 bases from V and 4 bases from J, the junction contained 4 bases not matched to a gene. Looked up from germline, CDR1 is SGHRS and CDR2 is YFSETQ. The CDR3 loop reads CASSFGQGGTEAFF. DNA of the CDR3: TGCGCCAGCAGCTTCGGACAGGGAGGCACTGAAGCTTTCTTT. Looking up the rest from reference TRBV5-1 and TRBJ1-1 gives the full variable domain: KAGVTQTPRYLIKTRGQQVTLSCSPISGHRSVSWYQQTPGQGLQFLFEYFSETQRNKGNFPGRFSGRQFSNSRSEMNVSTLELGDSALYLCASSFGQGGTEAFFGQGTRLTVV.

DNA for the CDR3: TGTGCCAGCAGTTATCCGGGCGGGCCAGCCAAAAACATTCAGTACTTC. It translates to CASSYPGGPAKNIQYF. The chain is built from TRBV6-6 and TRBJ2-4, with D tentatively TRBD2 (5 bases). Germline CDR1 and CDR2: MNHNY and SVGAGI (reference sequence). V dropped 3 bases and J dropped 0 bases, with 12 bases sitting between them. CDR3 size: 16 residues.

The chain uses TRBV18 and TRBJ1-5; no definite D call. CDR1 is KGHSH, CDR2 LQKENI, per germline. Trimming removed 3 bases at V and 0 bases at J, with 6 bases between. The CDR3 is 14 amino acids. CDR3 DNA: TGTGCCAGCTCACCGTCAGATAGCAATCAGCCCCAGCATTTT. Translating it yields CASSPSDSNQPQHF.

This chain uses TRBV4-2 with TRBJ2-7; 9 positions agree with TRBD2. This CDR3 is 16 amino acids long. J gave up 0 bases and V 3 bases, and 6 bases lay outside the gene matches. Germline CDR1 reads LGHNA; CDR2 reads YNFKEQ. The DNA of the CDR3 is TGTGCCAGCAGCCAGGACCTTAGCGGGAGCTCCTACGAGCAGTACTTC. The encoded protein is CASSQDLSGSSYEQYF.

The rearrangement links TRBV28 to TRBJ1-3, with no clear D. With 10 bases removed from V and 0 bases from J, the gap between germline ends came to 10 bases. Germline V gene lookup returns CDR1 MDHEN and CDR2 SYDVKM. CDR3 length: 13 residues. CDR3 coding DNA: TGTGCCACCCTGGCGGACTCTGGAAACACCATATATTTT. Amino acid sequence: CATLADSGNTIYF.

V and J are TRBV21-1 and TRBJ2-1; the DNA was not used to check the table's D call, TRBD1. TRBV21-1 is labeled a pseudogene. This CDR3 comprises 15 residues. Here the CDR3 reads CASTRGQGFFNEQFF. The CDR3 DNA reads as TGTGCCAGCACCCGTGGACAGGGCTTTTTCAATGAGCAGTTCTTC.

This chain joins TRBV6-5 and TRBJ1-5, with TRBD1 matching 7 bases. Trimming cost V 4 bases and J 6 bases; bases outside gene matches: 3. The germline V gene has CDR1 MNHEY and CDR2 SVGAGI. There are 13 residues in the CDR3. CDR3 residues: CASSLRQGQPQHF. In DNA form, the CDR3 reads TGTGCCAGCAGTTTACGACAGGGTCAGCCCCAGCATTTT.

This clone was observed many times. The chain couples TRBV27 to TRBJ2-7; 8 bases are shared with TRBD1. Losses at the gene ends were 4 bases for V and 2 bases for J; bases not matched to a gene: 10. CDR1 and CDR2 (germline): MNHEY, SMNVEV (reference sequence). This CDR3 has 16 residues. CDR3 protein: CASSYQFRDRPYEQYF. DNA for the CDR3: TGTGCCAGCAGTTACCAGTTCCGGGACAGGCCCTACGAGCAGTACTTC.

V and J are TRBV7-3 and TRBJ2-1, with 8 bases that match TRBD2. The CDR3 has 14 residues. Germline V gene sequence: CDR1 SGHTA, CDR2 FQGTGA. Trimming took 2 bases from V and 9 from J; bases not matched to a gene: 6. DNA for the CDR3: TGTGCCAGCAGCTTAGCGGGAGGCTACGGTGAGCAGTTCTTC. Its protein is CASSLAGGYGEQFF.

The chain recombines TRBV10-3 with TRBJ2-2; D is possibly TRBD2 (6 bases). The CDR3 is made up of 11 amino acids. CDR1 ENHRY and CDR2 SYGVKD come from the germline V gene. V was pared by 10 bases and J by 7 bases, with 10 bases between. This CDR3 is CATSGGGELFF. The CDR3 DNA reads TGTGCCACCTCCGGGGGCGGGGAGCTGTTTTTT.

The chain carries TRBV4-3 and TRBJ2-5, with D tentatively TRBD2 (5 bases). V lost 1 base, J lost 5 bases, and 8 bases lay in between. The CDR3 has 13 residues. Germline-derived CDR1 and CDR2 are LGHNA and YSLEER. CDR3 amino acids: CASSQGRWETQYF. The CDR3, as DNA: TGCGCCAGCAGCCAAGGGAGGTGGGAGACCCAGTACTTC.